This TCR beta chain was documented in a study of cytomegalovirus exposure and HLA in healthy donors. General study points: Cytomegalovirus status was reportedly diagnosed by the classifier with high specificity and sensitivity. Associated with cytomegalovirus, according to the listing, were fewer than 200 TCR beta chains.

This clone was seen a handful of times. Its target is not known. Trimming shortened V by 3 bases and J by 3 bases, and 15 bases separated the two germline ends. This CDR3 region has 16 residues. Germline V CDR1 and CDR2: MNHNS, SASEGT. The PCR contained 60 Vbeta and 13 Jbeta primers. TCRdb's copy holds only in-frame clones and misses some; the assay was immunoSEQ multiplex PCR. The repertoire holds 110,000 or so clones, with approximately 8.6% as singletons. Sequencing was carried out using PBMCs. This chain connects TRBV6-1 to TRBJ2-1, with D perhaps matching TRBD1 (5 bases). The sequence was collected from a woman in her forties in good health and CMV-seropositive. Here the CDR3 DNA reads TGTGCCAGCAGTGAGCGGCAGGGCGCTTACTACAATGAGCAGTTCTTC. Amino acid sequence: CASSERQGAYYNEQFF.